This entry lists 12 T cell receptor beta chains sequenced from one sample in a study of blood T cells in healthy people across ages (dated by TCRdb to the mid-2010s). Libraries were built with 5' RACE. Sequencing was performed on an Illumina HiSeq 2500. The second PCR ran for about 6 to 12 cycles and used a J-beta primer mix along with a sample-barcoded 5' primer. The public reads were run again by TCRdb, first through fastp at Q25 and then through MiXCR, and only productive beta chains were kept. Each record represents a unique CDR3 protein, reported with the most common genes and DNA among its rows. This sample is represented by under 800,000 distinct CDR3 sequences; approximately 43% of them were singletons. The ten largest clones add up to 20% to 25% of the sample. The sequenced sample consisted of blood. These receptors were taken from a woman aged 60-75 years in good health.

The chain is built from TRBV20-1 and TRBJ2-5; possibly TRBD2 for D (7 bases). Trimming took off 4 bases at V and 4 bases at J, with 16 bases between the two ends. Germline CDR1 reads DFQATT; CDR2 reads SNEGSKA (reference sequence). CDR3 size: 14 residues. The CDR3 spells CSAIYREGGETQYF. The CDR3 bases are TGCAGTGCTATATACAGGGAGGGGGGAGAGACCCAGTACTTC.

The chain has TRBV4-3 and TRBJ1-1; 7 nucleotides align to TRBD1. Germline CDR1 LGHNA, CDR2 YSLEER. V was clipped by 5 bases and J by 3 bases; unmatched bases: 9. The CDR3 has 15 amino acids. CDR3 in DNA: TGCGCCAGCAGCTACACGACAGGGTGGGACACTGAAGCTTTCTTT. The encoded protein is CASSYTTGWDTEAFF.

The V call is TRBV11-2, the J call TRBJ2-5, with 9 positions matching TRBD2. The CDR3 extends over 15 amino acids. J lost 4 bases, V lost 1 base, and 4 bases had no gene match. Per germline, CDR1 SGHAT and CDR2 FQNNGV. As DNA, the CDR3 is TGTGCCAGCAGCTTAGGAGCGGGGGGTGGAGAGACCCAGTACTTC. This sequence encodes CASSLGAGGGETQYF.

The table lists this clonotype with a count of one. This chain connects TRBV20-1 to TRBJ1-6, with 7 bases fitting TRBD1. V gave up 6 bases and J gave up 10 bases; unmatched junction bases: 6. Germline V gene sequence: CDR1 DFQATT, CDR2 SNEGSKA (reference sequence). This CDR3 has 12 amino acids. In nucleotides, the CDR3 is TGCAGTGCAAGACAGGGACAGTCACCCCTCCACTTT. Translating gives CSARQGQSPLHF.

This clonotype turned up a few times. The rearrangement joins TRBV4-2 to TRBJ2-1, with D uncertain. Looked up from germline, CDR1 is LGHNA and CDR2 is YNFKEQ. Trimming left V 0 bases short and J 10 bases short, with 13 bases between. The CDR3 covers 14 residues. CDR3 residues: CASSQEGRVGEQFF. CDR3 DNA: TGTGCCAGCAGCCAAGAGGGAAGGGTAGGAGAGCAGTTCTTC.

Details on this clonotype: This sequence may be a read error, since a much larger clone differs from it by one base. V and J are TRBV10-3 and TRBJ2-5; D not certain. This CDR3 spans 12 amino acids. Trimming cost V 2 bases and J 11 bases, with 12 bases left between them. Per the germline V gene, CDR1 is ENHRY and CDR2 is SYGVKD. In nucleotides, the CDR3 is TGTGCCATCAGTGAGAACAGCAATGAGCAGTACTTC. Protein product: CAISENSNEQYF.

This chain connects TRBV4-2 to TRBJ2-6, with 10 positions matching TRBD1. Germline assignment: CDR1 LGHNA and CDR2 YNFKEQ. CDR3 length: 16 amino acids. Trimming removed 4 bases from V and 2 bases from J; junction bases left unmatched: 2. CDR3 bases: TGTGCCAGCAGCCCGGGACAGGGGACTGGGGCCAACGTCCTGACTTTC. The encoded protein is CASSPGQGTGANVLTF.

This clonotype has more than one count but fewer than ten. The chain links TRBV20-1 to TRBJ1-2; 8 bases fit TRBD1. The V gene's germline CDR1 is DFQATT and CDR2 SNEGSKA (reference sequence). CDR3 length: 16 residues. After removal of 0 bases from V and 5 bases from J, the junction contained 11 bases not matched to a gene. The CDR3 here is CSARDSTGEGRYGYTF. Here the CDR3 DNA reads TGCAGTGCTAGAGATTCGACAGGGGAGGGGAGGTATGGCTACACCTTC.

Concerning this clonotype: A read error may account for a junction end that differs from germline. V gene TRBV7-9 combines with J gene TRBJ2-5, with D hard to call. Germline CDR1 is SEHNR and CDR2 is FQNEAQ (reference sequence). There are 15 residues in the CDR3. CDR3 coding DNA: TGTGTCAGCAGCCCTATAGAGGACCTACAAGAGACCCAGTACTTC. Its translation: CVSSPIEDLQETQYF.

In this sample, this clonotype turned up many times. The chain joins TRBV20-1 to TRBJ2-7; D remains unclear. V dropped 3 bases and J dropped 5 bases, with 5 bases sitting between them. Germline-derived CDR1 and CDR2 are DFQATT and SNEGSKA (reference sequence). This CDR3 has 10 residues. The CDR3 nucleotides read TGCAGTGCTAGTCACGACGAGCAGTACTTC. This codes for CSASHDEQYF.

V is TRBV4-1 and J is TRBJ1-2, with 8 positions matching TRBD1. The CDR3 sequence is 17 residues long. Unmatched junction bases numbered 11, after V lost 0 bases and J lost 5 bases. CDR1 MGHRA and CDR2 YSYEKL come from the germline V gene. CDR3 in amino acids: CASSQEGAGGHLYGYTF. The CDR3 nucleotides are TGCGCCAGCAGCCAAGAGGGGGCAGGGGGCCACCTTTATGGCTACACCTTC.

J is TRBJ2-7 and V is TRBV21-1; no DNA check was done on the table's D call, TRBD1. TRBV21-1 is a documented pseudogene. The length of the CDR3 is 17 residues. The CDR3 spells CASSKSFPPGHKYEQYF. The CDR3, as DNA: TGTGCCAGCAGCAAGTCATTCCCGCCGGGACACAAATACGAGCAGTACTTC.